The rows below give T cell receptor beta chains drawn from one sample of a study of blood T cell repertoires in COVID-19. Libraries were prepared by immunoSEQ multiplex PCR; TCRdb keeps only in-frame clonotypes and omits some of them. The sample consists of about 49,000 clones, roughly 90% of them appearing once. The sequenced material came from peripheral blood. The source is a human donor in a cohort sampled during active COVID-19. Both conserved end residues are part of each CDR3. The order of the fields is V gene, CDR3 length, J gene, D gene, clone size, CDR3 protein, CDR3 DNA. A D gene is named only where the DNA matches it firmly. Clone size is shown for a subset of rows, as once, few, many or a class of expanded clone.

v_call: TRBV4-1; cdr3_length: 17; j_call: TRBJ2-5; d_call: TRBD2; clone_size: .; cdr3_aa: CASSQGSLAGGQETQYF; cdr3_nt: TGCGCCAGCAGCCAAGGCTCACTAGCGGGGGGTCAAGAGACCCAGTACTTC
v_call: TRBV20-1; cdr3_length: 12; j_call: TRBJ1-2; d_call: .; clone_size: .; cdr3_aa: CSASYRDYGYTF; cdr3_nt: TGCAGTGCTAGTTACAGGGACTATGGCTACACCTTC
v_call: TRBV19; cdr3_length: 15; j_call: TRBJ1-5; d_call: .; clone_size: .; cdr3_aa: CASINRTGVRQPQHF; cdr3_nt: TGTGCCAGTATCAATAGAACGGGGGTCCGACAGCCCCAGCATTTT
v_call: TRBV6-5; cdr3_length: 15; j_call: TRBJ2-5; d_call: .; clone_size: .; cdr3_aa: CASSYPGEFQETQYF; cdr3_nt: TGTGCCAGCAGTTACCCCGGGGAGTTCCAAGAGACCCAGTACTTC
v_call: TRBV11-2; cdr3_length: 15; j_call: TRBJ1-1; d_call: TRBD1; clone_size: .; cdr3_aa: CASSSRTGLTTEAFF; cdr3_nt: TGTGCCAGCAGCTCTAGGACAGGGCTGACCACTGAAGCTTTCTTT
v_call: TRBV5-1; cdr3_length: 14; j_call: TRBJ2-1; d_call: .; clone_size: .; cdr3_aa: CASSLGGGWNEQFF; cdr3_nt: TGCGCCAGCAGCTTGGGGGGCGGCTGGAATGAGCAGTTCTTC
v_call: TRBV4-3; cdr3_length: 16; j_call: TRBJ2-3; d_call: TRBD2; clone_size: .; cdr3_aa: CASSQELAGGTDTQYF; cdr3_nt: TGCGCCAGCAGCCAAGAATTGGCGGGGGGCACAGATACGCAGTATTTT
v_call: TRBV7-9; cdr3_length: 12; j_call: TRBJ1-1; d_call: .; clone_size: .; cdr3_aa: CASSLPGEKAFF; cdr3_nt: TGTGCCAGCAGTCTACCTGGGGAGAAAGCTTTCTTT
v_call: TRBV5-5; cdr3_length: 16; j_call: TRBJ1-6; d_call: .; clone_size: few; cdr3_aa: CASSSVAREDNSPLHF; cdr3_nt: TGTGCCAGCAGCTCGGTAGCCAGGGAGGATAATTCACCCCTCCACTTT
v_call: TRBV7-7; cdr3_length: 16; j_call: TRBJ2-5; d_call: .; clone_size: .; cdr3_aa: CASSLGQSPMQETQYF; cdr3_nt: TGTGCTAGCAGCTTAGGTCAGTCACCCATGCAAGAGACCCAGTACTTC
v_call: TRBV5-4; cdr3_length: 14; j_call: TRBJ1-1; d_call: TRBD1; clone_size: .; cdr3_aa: CASSRTGPNTEAFF; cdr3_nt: TGTGCCAGCAGCAGGACAGGGCCGAACACTGAAGCTTTCTTT
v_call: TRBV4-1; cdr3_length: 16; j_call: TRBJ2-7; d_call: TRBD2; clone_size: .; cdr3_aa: CASSQGSGSLAHEQYF; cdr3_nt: TGCGCCAGCAGCCAAGGGAGCGGGAGCCTTGCCCACGAGCAGTACTTC
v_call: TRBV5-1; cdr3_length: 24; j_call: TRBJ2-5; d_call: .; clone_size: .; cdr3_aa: CASSLPRRGRIAHWWKSYQETQYF; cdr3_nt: TGCGCCAGCAGCTTGCCTCGGAGGGGGCGCATCGCCCACTGGTGGAAATCGTACCAAGAGACCCAGTACTTC
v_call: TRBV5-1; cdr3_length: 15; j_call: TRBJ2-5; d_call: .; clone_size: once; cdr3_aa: CASSPQGPNQETQYF; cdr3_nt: TGCGCCAGCAGCCCACAGGGCCCAAACCAAGAGACCCAGTACTTC
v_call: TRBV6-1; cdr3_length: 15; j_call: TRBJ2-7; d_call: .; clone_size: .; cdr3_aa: CASSEPGLGEHEQYF; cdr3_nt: TGTGCCAGCAGTGAACCGGGACTTGGAGAGCACGAGCAGTACTTC
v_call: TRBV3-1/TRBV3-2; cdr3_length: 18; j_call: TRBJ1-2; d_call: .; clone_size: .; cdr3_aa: CASSQDAGLASWDYGYTF; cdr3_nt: TGTGCCAGCAGCCAAGATGCCGGGTTGGCCTCTTGGGACTATGGCTACACCTTC
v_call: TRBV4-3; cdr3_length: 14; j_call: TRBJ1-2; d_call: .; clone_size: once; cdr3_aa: CASSQDQSGDGYTF; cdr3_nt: TGCGCCAGCAGCCAAGACCAATCAGGCGACGGCTACACCTTC
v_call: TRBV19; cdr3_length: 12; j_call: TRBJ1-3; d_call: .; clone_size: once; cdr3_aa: CASDSSGNTIYF; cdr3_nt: TGTGCCAGTGACAGCTCTGGAAACACCATATATTTT
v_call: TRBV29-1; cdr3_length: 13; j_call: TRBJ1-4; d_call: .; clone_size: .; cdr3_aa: CSVVTGFNEKLFF; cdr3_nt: TGCAGCGTTGTTACAGGGTTTAATGAAAAACTGTTTTTT
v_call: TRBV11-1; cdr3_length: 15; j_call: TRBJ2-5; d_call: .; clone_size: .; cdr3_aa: CASSLALDSQETQYF; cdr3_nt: TGTGCCAGCAGCCTCGCGTTGGACAGCCAAGAGACCCAGTACTTC
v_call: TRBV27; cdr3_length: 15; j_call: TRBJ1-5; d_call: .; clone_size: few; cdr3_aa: CASSLGGGSNQPQHF; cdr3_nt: TGTGCCAGCAGTTTAGGCGGGGGGAGCAATCAGCCCCAGCATTTT
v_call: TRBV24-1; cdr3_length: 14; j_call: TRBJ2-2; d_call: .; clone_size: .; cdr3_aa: CATSDYSSSGELFF; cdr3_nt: TGTGCCACCAGTGATTACTCTTCGTCCGGGGAGCTGTTTTTT
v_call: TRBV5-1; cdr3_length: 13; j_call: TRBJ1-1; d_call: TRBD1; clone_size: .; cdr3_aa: CASTGTGGTEAFF; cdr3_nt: TGCGCCAGCACCGGGACAGGGGGAACTGAAGCTTTCTTT
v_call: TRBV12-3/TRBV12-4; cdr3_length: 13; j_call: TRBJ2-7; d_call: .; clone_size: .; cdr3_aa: CASSLGQNYEQYF; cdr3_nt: TGTGCCAGCAGTCTTGGACAGAACTACGAGCAGTACTTC
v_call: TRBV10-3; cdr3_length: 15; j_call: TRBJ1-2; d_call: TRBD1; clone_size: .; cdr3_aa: CAISNGFRQGDGYTF; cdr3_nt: TGTGCCATCAGTAACGGTTTTCGACAGGGCGATGGCTACACCTTC
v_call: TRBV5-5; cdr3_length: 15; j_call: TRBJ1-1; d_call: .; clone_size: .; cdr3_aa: CASSLELAADTEAFF; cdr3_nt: TGTGCCAGCAGCTTGGAATTGGCGGCAGACACTGAAGCTTTCTTT
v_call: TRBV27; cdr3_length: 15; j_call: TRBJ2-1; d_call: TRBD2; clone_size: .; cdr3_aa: CASSPSSGSYNEQFF; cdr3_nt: TGTGCCAGCAGTCCCTCTAGCGGGAGTTACAATGAGCAGTTCTTC
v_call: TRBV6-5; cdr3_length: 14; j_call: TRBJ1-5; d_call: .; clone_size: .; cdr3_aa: CAIAGGTPSQPQHF; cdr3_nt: TGTGCCATCGCGGGCGGGACTCCCTCTCAGCCCCAGCATTTT
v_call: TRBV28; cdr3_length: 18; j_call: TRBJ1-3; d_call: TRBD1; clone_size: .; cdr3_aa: CASSGLGTAFLGGNTIYF; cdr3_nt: TGTGCCAGCAGCGGACTTGGGACAGCCTTCCTGGGCGGAAACACCATATATTTT
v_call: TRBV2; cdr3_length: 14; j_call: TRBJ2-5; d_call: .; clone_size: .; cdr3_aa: CASSEAAEWGAQYF; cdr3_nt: TGTGCCAGCAGTGAAGCGGCGGAATGGGGGGCCCAGTACTTC
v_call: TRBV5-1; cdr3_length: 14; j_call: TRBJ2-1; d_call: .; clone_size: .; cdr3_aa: CASSLAGIPDEQFF; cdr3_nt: TGCGCCAGCAGCTTGGCGGGGATCCCCGATGAGCAGTTCTTC
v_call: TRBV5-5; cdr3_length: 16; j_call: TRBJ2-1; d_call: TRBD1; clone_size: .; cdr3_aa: CASSSSGTGVYNEQFF; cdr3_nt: TGTGCCAGCAGCTCCTCCGGGACAGGGGTTTACAATGAGCAGTTCTTC
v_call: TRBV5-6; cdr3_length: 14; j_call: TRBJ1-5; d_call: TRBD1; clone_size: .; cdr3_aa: CASSYGDRDQPQHF; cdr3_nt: TGTGCCAGCAGCTACGGGGACAGGGATCAGCCCCAGCATTTT
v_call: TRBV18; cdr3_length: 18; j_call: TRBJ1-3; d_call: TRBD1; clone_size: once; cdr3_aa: CASSLLSPGQGTGNTIYF; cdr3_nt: TGTGCCAGCTCACTTCTCTCCCCGGGACAGGGGACTGGAAACACCATATATTTT
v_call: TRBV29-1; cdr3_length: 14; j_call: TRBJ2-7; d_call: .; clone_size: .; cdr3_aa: CSVKITGGAYEQYF; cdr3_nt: TGCAGCGTTAAAATTACAGGGGGGGCCTACGAGCAGTACTTC
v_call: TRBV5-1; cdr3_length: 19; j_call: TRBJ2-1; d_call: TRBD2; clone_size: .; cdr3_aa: CASSLAPVRRGGTNNEQFF; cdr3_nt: TGCGCCAGCAGCTTGGCCCCTGTTCGTCGGGGGGGTACAAACAATGAGCAGTTCTTC
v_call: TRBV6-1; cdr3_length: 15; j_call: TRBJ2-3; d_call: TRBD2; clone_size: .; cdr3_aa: CASSEALRGGDTQYF; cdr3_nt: TGTGCCAGCAGTGAAGCGCTGCGGGGGGGTGATACGCAGTATTTT
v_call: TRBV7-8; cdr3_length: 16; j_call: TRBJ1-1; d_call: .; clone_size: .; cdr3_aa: CASSSYAREVNTEAFF; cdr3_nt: TGTGCCAGCAGCTCTTACGCTCGTGAGGTTAACACTGAAGCTTTCTTT
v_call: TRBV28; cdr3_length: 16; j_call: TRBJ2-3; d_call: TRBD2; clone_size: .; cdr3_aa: CASSPAGTSGRFTQYF; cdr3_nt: TGTGCCAGCAGCCCGGCTGGGACTAGCGGGAGATTTACGCAGTATTTT
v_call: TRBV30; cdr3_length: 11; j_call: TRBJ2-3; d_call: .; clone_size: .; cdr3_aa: CAWSVEGTQYF; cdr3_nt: TGTGCCTGGAGTGTTGAGGGTACGCAGTATTTT
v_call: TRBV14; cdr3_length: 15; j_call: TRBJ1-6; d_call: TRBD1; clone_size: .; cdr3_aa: CASSAQGAYNSPLHF; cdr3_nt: TGTGCCAGCAGCGCACAGGGGGCGTATAATTCACCCCTCCACTTT
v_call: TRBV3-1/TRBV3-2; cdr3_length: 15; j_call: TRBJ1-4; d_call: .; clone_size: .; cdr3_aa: CASSPFGHAHEKLFF; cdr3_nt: TGTGCCAGCAGCCCCTTCGGACATGCCCATGAAAAACTGTTTTTT
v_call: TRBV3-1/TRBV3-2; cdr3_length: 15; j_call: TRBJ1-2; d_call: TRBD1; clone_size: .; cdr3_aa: CASSPQTGANYGYTF; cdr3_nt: TGTGCCAGCAGCCCACAGACAGGGGCAAACTATGGCTACACCTTC
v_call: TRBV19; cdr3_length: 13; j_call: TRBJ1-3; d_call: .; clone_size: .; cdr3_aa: CASSHRSGNTIYF; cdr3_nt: TGTGCCAGTAGTCACAGGTCTGGAAACACCATATATTTT
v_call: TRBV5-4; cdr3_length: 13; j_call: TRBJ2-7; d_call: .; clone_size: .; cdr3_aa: CASSLIASYEQYF; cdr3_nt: TGTGCCAGCAGCTTGATAGCGTCCTACGAGCAGTACTTC
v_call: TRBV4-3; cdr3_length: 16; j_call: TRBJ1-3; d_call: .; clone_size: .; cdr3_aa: CASSLGRRISGNTIYF; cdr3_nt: TGCGCCAGCAGCCTAGGACGGAGGATCTCTGGAAACACCATATATTTT
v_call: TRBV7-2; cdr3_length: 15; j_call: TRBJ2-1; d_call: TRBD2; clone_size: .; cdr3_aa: CASSFLAGARGEQFF; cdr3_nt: TGTGCCAGCAGCTTCTTAGCGGGGGCCAGGGGTGAGCAGTTCTTC
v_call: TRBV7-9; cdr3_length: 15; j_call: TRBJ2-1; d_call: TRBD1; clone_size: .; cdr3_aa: CASSSRDRGGNEQFF; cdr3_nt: TGTGCCAGCAGCTCCAGGGACAGGGGGGGGAATGAGCAGTTCTTC